The rows below give T cell receptor beta chains drawn from one sample of a study of cytomegalovirus exposure and HLA in healthy donors. Using immunoSEQ multiplex PCR, the repertoire was profiled, and TCRdb retains in-frame clones only, with some absent. The sample has approximately 50,000 clones; around three quarters are singletons. The material sequenced was PBMCs. These TCRs come from a man aged 25 to 45 in good health and CMV-seropositive. The CDR3 runs from the conserved cysteine through the conserved F or W. D genes are given only for firm matches. Clone size is not always given. Where it is, it says once, few, many or a class for expanded clones.

TRBD2,TRBJ2-1,TRBV7-8,-,CASSAKWRVVGGYNEQFF,TGTGCCAGCAGCGCGAAATGGAGGGTAGTCGGGGGGTACAATGAGCAGTTCTTC
TRBD1,TRBJ1-4,TRBV5-1,-,CASSIWTGVNEKLFF,TGCGCCAGCAGCATCTGGACAGGGGTTAATGAAAAACTGTTTTTT
TRBD1,TRBJ2-7,TRBV5-1,-,CASRSDRDPSYEQYF,TGCGCCAGCAGGTCCGACAGGGATCCCTCCTACGAGCAGTACTTC
-,TRBJ1-1,TRBV6-5,-,CASSYGQDTEAFF,TGTGCCAGCAGTTACGGGCAGGACACTGAAGCTTTCTTT
-,TRBJ1-1,TRBV7-3,few,CASSPAGNTEAFF,TGTGCCAGCAGCCCCGCAGGGAACACTGAAGCTTTCTTT
TRBD1,TRBJ1-1,TRBV15,once,CATSKDYRGTANTEAFF,TGTGCCACCAGCAAAGACTACCGCGGGACAGCGAACACTGAAGCTTTCTTT
TRBD1,TRBJ2-6,TRBV27,-,CASRPRTGSGANVLTF,TGTGCCAGCAGACCTCGGACAGGCTCTGGGGCCAACGTCCTGACTTTC
-,TRBJ2-2,TRBV7-9,-,CATGSGEPYTGELFF,TGTGCCACCGGCTCGGGGGAACCGTACACCGGGGAGCTGTTTTTT
TRBD1,TRBJ2-7,TRBV13,-,CASSSDREVGEQYF,TGTGCCAGCAGCTCGGACAGGGAGGTTGGGGAGCAGTACTTC
-,TRBJ2-7,TRBV30,-,CAWIDRTYEQYF,TGTGCCTGGATCGACAGGACCTACGAGCAGTACTTC